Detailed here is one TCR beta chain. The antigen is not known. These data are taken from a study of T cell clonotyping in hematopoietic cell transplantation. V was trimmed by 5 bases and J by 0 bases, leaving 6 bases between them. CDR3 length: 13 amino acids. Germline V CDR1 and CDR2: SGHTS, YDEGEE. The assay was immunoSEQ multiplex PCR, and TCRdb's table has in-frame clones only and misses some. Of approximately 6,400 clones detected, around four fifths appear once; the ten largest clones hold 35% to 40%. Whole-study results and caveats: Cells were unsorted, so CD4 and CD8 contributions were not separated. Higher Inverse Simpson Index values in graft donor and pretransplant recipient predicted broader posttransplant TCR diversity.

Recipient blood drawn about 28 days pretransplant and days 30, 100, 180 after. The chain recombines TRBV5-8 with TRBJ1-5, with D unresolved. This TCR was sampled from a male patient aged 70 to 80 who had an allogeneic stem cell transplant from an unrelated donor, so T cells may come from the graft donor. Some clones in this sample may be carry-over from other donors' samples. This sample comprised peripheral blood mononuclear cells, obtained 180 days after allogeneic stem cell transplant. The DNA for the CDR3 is TGTGCCAGCAGTTTAACTAGCAATCAGCCCCAGCATTTT. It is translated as CASSLTSNQPQHF. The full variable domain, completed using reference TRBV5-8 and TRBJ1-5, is EAGVTQSPTHLIKTRGQQATLRCSPISGHTSVYWYQQALGLGLQFLLWYDEGEERNRGNFPPRFSGRQFPNYSSELNVNALELEDSALYLCASSLTSNQPQHFGDGTRLSIL.